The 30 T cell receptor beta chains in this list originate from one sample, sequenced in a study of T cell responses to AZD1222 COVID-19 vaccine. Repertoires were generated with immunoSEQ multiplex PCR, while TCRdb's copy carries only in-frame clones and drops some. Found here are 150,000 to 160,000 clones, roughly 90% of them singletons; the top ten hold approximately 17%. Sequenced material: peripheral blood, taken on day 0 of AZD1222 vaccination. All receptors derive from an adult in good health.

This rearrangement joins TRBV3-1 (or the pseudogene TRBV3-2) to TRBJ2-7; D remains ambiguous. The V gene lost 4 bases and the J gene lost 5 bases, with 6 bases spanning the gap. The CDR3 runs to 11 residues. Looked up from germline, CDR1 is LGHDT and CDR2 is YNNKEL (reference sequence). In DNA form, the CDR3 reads TGTGCCAGCAGCCTTAAAAACGAGCAGTACTTC. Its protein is CASSLKNEQYF.

The DNA of the CDR3 is TGTGCCAGCTCACTGGACAGGGTGGGCGAGACCCAGTACTTC. It is translated as CASSLDRVGETQYF. This chain joins TRBV18 and TRBJ2-5, with 8 bases aligning to TRBD1. This CDR3 contains 14 residues. Germline assignment: CDR1 KGHSH and CDR2 LQKENI. Germline trimming cut 4 bases from V and 5 bases from J; bases unmatched to any gene: 6.

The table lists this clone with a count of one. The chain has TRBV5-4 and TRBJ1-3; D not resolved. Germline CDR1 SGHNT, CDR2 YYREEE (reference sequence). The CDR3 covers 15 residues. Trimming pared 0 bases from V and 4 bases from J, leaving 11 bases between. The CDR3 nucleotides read TGTGCCAGCAGCTTGGGGGGATGGCAGGGAAACACCATATATTTT. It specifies CASSLGGWQGNTIYF.

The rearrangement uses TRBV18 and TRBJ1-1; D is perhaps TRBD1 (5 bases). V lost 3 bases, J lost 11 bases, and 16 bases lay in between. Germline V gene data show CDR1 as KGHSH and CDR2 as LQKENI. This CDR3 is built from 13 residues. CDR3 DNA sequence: TGTGCCAGCTCACCTACAGAAACCCCAGGGGCTTTCTTT. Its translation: CASSPTETPGAFF.

The CDR3 DNA reads TGCAGCGTTGAAACGGCTGGTGGTCAGCCCCAGCATTTT. Amino acid sequence: CSVETAGGQPQHF. The J gene is TRBJ1-5, the V gene TRBV29-1; the D is unclear. Germline V CDR1 and CDR2: SQVTM, ANQGSEA. V was cut by 2 bases and J by 6 bases, with 11 bases left in between. CDR3 size: 13 residues.

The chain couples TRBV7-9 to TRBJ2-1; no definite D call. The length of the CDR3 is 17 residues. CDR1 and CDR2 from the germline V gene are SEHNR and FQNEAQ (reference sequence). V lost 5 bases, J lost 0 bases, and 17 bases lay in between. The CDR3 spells CASSHDPGLSSYNEQFF. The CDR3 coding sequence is TGTGCCAGCAGCCATGATCCCGGGCTCTCCTCCTACAATGAGCAGTTCTTC.

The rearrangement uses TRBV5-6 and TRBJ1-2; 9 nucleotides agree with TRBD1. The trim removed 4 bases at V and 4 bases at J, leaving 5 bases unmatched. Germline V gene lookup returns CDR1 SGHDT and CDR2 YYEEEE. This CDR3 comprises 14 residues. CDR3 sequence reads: CASSLDRGTYGYTF. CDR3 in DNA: TGTGCCAGCAGCCTGGACAGGGGCACCTATGGCTACACCTTC.

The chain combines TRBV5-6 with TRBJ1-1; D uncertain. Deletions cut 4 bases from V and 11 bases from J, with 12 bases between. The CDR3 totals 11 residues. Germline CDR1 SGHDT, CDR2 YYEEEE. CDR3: CASSRRERAFF. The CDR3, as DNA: TGTGCCAGCAGCCGGAGGGAGCGGGCTTTCTTT.

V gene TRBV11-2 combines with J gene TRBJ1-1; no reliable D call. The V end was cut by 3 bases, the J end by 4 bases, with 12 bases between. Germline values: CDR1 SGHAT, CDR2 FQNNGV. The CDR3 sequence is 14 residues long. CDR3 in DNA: TGTGCCAGCAGCTTCCCGGGGAGGAGCACTGAAGCTTTCTTT. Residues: CASSFPGRSTEAFF. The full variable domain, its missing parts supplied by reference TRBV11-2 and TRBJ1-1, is EAGVAQSPRYKIIEKRQSVAFWCNPISGHATLYWYQQILGQGPKLLIQFQNNGVVDDSQLPKDRFSAERLKGVDSTLKIQPAKLEDSAVYLCASSFPGRSTEAFFGQGTRLTVV.

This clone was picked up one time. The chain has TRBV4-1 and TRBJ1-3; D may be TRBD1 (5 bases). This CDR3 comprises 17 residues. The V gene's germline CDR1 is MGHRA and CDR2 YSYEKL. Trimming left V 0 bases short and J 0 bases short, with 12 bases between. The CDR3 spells CASSQDPRGRSGNTIYF. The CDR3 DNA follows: TGCGCCAGCAGCCAAGACCCCCGGGGCCGCTCTGGAAACACCATATATTTT.

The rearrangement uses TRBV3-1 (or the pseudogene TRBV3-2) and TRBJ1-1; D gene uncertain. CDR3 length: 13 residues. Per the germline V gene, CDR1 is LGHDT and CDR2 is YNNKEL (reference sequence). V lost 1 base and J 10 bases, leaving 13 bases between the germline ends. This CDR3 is CASSQVGAQGAFF. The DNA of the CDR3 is TGTGCCAGCAGCCAAGTAGGAGCACAAGGAGCTTTCTTT.

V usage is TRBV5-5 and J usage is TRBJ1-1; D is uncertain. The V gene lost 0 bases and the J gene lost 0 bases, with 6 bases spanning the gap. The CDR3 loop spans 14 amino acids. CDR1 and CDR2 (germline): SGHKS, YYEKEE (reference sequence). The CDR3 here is CASSLGFMNTEAFF. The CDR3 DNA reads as TGTGCCAGCAGCTTGGGCTTTATGAACACTGAAGCTTTCTTT. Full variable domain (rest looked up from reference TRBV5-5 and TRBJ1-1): DAGVTQSPTHLIKTRGQQVTLRCSPISGHKSVSWYQQVLGQGPQFIFQYYEKEERGRGNFPDRFSARQFPNYSSELNVNALLLGDSALYLCASSLGFMNTEAFFGQGTRLTVV.

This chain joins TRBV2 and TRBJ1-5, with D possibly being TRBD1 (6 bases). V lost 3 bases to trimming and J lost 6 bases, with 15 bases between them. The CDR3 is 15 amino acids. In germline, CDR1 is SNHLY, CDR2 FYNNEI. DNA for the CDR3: TGTGCCAGCAGTGATCGCGGGGGCGCGGGTCAGCCCCAGCATTTT. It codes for CASSDRGGAGQPQHF.

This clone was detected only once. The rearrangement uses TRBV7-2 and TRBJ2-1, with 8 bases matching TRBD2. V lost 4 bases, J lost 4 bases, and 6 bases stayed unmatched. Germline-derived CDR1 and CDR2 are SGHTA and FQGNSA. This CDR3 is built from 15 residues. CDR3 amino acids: CASSSTSVLYNEQFF. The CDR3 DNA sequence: TGTGCCAGCAGCTCGACTAGCGTATTATACAATGAGCAGTTCTTC.

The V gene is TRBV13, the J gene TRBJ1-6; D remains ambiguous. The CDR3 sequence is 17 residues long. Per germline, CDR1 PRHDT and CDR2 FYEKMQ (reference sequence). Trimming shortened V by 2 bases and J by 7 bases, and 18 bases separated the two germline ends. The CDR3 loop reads CASSLRLEVGFNSPLHF. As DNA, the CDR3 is TGTGCCAGCAGCTTACGTCTCGAAGTAGGCTTCAATTCACCCCTCCACTTT.

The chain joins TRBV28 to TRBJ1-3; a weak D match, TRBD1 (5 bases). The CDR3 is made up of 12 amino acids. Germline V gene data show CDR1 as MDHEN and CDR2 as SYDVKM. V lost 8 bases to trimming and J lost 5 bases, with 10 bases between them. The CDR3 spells CASRQSRNTIYF. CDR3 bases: TGTGCCAGCCGACAGTCTAGAAACACCATATATTTT.

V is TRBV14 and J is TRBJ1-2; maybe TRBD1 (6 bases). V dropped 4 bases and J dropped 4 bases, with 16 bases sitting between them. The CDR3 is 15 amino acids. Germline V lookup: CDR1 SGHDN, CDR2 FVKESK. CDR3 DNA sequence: TGTGCCAGCAGCCTGTTACAGGGATGGATCTATGGCTACACCTTC. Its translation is CASSLLQGWIYGYTF.

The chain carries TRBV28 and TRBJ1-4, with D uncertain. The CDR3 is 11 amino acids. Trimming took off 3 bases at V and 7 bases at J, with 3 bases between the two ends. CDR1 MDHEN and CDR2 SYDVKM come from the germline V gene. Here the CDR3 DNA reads TGTGCCAGCAGTTTGAGTGAAAAACTGTTTTTT. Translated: CASSLSEKLFF.

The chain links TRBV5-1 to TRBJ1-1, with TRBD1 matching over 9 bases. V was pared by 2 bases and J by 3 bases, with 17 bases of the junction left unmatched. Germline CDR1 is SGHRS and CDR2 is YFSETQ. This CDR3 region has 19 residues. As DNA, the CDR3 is TGCGCCAGCAGCTTAGAGGGGACAGGGATCCCAGGCGGTGACACTGAAGCTTTCTTT. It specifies CASSLEGTGIPGGDTEAFF. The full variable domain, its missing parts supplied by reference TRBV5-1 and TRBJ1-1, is KAGVTQTPRYLIKTRGQQVTLSCSPISGHRSVSWYQQTPGQGLQFLFEYFSETQRNKGNFPGRFSGRQFSNSRSEMNVSTLELGDSALYLCASSLEGTGIPGGDTEAFFGQGTRLTVV.

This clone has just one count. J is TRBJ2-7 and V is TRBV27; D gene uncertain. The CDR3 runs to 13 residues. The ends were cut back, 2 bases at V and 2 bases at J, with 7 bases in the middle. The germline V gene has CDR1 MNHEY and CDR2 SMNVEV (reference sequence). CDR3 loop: CASSLNRAYEQYF. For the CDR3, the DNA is TGTGCCAGCAGTTTAAACAGAGCCTACGAGCAGTACTTC.

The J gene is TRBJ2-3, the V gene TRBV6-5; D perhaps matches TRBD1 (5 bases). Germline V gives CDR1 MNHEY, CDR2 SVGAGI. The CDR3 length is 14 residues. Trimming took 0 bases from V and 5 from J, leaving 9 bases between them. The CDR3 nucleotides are TGTGCCAGCAGTTACTCAAGGGGTAGAGATACGCAGTATTTT. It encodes CASSYSRGRDTQYF.

The CDR3 spells CASLRAGDTEAFF. CDR3 sequence (DNA): TGTGCCAGTTTGAGGGCTGGAGACACTGAAGCTTTCTTT. The chain is built from TRBV19 and TRBJ1-1; no clear D. The V end lost 8 bases, the J end lost 3 bases, and 13 bases lay between the germline ends. Germline values: CDR1 LNHDA, CDR2 SQIVND (reference sequence). The CDR3 covers 13 residues.

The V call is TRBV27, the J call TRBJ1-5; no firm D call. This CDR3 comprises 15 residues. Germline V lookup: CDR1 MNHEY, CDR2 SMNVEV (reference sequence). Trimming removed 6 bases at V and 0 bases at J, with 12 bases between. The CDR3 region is CASSRGRYSNQPQHF. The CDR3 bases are TGTGCCAGCAGCCGAGGTCGATATAGCAATCAGCCCCAGCATTTT.

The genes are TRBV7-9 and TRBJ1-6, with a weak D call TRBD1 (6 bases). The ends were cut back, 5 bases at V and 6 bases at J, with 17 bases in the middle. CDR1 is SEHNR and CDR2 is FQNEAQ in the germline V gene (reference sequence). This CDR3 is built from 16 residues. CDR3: CASSQWQGKGNSPLHF. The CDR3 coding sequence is TGTGCCAGCAGCCAATGGCAGGGGAAGGGTAATTCACCCCTCCACTTT.

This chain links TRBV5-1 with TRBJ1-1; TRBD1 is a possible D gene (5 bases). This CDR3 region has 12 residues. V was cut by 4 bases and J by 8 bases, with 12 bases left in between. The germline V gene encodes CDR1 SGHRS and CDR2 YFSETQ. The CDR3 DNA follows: TGCGCCAGCAGCCCCAGGGACCGCGAAGCTTTCTTT. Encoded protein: CASSPRDREAFF.

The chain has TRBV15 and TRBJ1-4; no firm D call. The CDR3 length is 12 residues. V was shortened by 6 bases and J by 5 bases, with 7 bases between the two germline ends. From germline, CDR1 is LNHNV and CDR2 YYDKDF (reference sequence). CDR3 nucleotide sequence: TGTGCCACCAGGGGCCTGAATGAAAAACTGTTTTTT. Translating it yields CATRGLNEKLFF.

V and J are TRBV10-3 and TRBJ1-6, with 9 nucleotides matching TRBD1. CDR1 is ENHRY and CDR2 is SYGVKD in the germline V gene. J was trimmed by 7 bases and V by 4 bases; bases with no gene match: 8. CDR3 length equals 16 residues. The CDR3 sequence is CAISVTSGTGNSPLHF. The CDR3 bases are TGTGCCATCAGTGTTACCTCCGGGACAGGGAATTCACCCCTCCACTTT.

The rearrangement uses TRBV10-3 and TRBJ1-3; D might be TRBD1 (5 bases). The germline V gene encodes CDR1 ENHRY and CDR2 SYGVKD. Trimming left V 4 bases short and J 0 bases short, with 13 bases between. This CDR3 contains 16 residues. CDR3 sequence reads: CAISGGRGGSGNTIYF. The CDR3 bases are TGTGCCATCAGTGGGGGCCGGGGCGGCTCTGGAAACACCATATATTTT.

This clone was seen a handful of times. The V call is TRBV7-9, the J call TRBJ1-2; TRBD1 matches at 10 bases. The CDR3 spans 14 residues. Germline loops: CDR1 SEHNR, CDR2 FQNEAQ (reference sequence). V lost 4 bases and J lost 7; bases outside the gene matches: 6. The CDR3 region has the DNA TGTGCCAGCAGCTCACCGGGACAGGGGTTTGGCTACACCTTC. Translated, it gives CASSSPGQGFGYTF.

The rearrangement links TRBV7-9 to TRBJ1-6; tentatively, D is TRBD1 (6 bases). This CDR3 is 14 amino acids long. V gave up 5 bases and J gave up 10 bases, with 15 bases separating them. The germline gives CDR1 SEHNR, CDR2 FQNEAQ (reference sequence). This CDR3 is CASSPTGWGSPLHF. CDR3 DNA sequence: TGTGCCAGCAGCCCGACAGGCTGGGGATCACCCCTCCACTTT.